A selection of T cell receptor beta chains follows, all from one sample in a study of T-cell reconstitution after alpha-beta-depleted transplantation in children. TCRdb reprocessed the PCR reads with MiXCR, giving one entry per CDR3 protein. Of around 490,000 distinct CDR3 sequences in the sample, roughly 10% were seen once. Sequenced material: PBMCs, mostly from graft donor cells, taken 180 days after TCRalphabeta/CD19-depleted stem cell transplant. These receptors all come from a female patient aged 2 to 10 who had a stem cell transplant for aplastic anemia, so the T cells may come from the graft donor. Each CDR3 is given with its conserved first and last residue. Each record gives: clone size, J gene, D gene, V gene, CDR3 protein, CDR3 DNA. The D gene is left open where the match is weak. Clone size appears in some rows only: once, few, many, or a class for an expanded clone.

many	TRBJ2-7	-	TRBV12-3/TRBV12-4	CASSIPPGPGTYEQYF	TGTGCCAGCAGCATACCACCGGGACCTGGGACGTACGAGCAGTACTTC
many	TRBJ2-6	-	TRBV20-1	CSAREGGSGANVLTF	TGCAGTGCTAGAGAAGGGGGCTCTGGGGCCAACGTCCTGACTTTC
few	TRBJ1-1	TRBD1	TRBV7-9	CASSLLRTGDTEAFF	TGTGCCAGCAGCTTATTAAGGACAGGGGACACTGAAGCTTTCTTT
-	TRBJ1-1	-	TRBV6-2/TRBV6-3	CASSYSGADGAFF	TGTGCCAGCAGTTACTCTGGGGCAGATGGAGCTTTCTTT
few	TRBJ1-2	-	TRBV9	CASSGTKGTDYGYTF	TGTGCCAGCAGCGGTACAAAGGGGACGGACTATGGCTACACCTTC
few	TRBJ2-2	-	TRBV15	CATSRPLFTGELFF	TGTGCCACCAGCAGACCGCTTTTTACCGGGGAGCTGTTTTTT
-	TRBJ1-4	TRBD1	TRBV2	CASTEQGTTNEKLFF	TGTGCCAGCACCGAACAGGGGACGACTAATGAAAAACTGTTTTTT
many	TRBJ1-4	TRBD1	TRBV7-2	CASSSTGTANEKLFF	TGTGCCAGCAGCTCGACAGGGACGGCTAATGAAAAACTGTTTTTT
-	TRBJ1-1	-	TRBV29-1	CSVFMGRNTEAFF	TGCAGCGTTTTTATGGGTCGGAACACTGAAGCTTTCTTT
few	TRBJ2-2	TRBD1	TRBV7-2	CASSLWGQANTGELFF	TGTGCCAGCAGCTTGTGGGGACAGGCGAACACCGGGGAGCTGTTTTTT
-	TRBJ2-3	-	TRBV20-1	CSARTFKPDTQYF	TGCAGTGCTAGGACCTTTAAACCAGATACGCAGTATTTT
few	TRBJ2-2	-	TRBV9	CASSDRQDYTGELFF	TGTGCCAGCAGCGACCGACAGGACTACACCGGGGAGCTGTTTTTT
-	TRBJ2-4	-	TRBV4-3	CASSQENIQYF	TGCGCCAGCAGCCAAGAAAACATTCAGTACTTC
few	TRBJ2-1	-	TRBV14	CASSQDRVYNEQFF	TGTGCCAGCAGCCAAGATAGGGTCTACAATGAGCAGTTCTTC
few	TRBJ2-1	TRBD1	TRBV29-1	CSAVGQGEFF	TGCAGCGCTGTGGGACAGGGAGAGTTCTTC
many	TRBJ2-3	TRBD2	TRBV7-2	CASSFSGTNTDTQYF	TGTGCCAGCAGCTTTAGCGGGACTAACACAGATACGCAGTATTTT
-	TRBJ2-1	-	TRBV20-1	CSAMGPSSYNEQFF	TGCAGTGCTATGGGGCCCAGCTCCTACAATGAGCAGTTCTTC
-	TRBJ2-1	TRBD2	TRBV18	CASSPPGTSGWSQVNEQFF	TGTGCCAGCTCACCACCTGGGACTAGCGGGTGGAGCCAAGTCAATGAGCAGTTCTTC
few	TRBJ2-3	TRBD2	TRBV7-3	CASSKRGVGLASTDTQYF	TGTGCCAGCAGCAAACGTGGGGTGGGACTAGCGAGCACAGATACGCAGTATTTT
many	TRBJ2-1	-	TRBV6-5	CASSYSGEQFF	TGTGCCAGCAGTTACAGTGGTGAGCAGTTCTTC
few	TRBJ1-5	-	TRBV4-3	CASSQDQLNQPQHF	TGCGCCAGCAGCCAAGATCAGCTTAATCAGCCCCAGCATTTT
few	TRBJ2-6	-	TRBV13	CASSSKTLSGANVLTF	TGTGCCAGCAGCTCCAAGACACTCTCTGGGGCCAACGTCCTGACTTTC
-	TRBJ2-2	TRBD2	TRBV4-3	CASSPQGGRKNTGELFF	TGCGCCAGCAGCCCACAAGGCGGGAGGAAGAACACCGGGGAGCTGTTTTTT
-	TRBJ1-5	-	TRBV7-7	CASSLAPQHF	TGTGCCAGCAGCTTAGCCCCCCAGCATTTT
few	TRBJ2-7	TRBD2	TRBV20-1	CSALSSGHSYEQYF	TGCAGTGCCCTCTCTAGCGGACACTCCTACGAGCAGTACTTC
-	TRBJ1-1	-	TRBV29-1	CSALDTGMNTEAFF	TGCAGCGCGTTAGATACAGGGATGAACACTGAAGCTTTCTTT